The rows below give T cell receptor beta chains drawn from one sample of a study of T cells in Graves' hyperthyroidism and ophthalmopathy. TCRdb re-derived calls from the multiplex PCR reads in MiXCR, one entry per CDR3 protein. The sample holds approximately 720,000 distinct CDR3 sequences, approximately 18% seen once. Material for sequencing was blood. Source of these receptors: a woman between 50 and 59 years old with Graves' hyperthyroidism that later progressed to Graves' ophthalmopathy. Both conserved end residues are part of each CDR3. The D gene is left open where the match is weak. Where a row states a size, it is once, few, many or the class of an expanded clone; other rows omit it.

V	D	size	J	CDR3	DNA
TRBV2	-	many	TRBJ1-5	CASKRGGDSNQPQHF	TGTGCCTCTAAACGGGGGGGGGATAGCAATCAGCCCCAGCATTTT
TRBV6-1	-	many	TRBJ2-5	CATQNRGRNQETQYF	TGTGCCACCCAGAACCGGGGCCGGAATCAAGAGACCCAGTACTTC
TRBV6-1	-	-	TRBJ1-6	CASNRSAPLRSLHF	TGTGCCAGCAACAGGAGTGCTCCGCTTCGATCCCTCCACTTT
TRBV5-1	TRBD1	many	TRBJ2-7	CASSSAGGLTYEQYF	TGCGCCAGCAGCTCCGCAGGGGGTCTGACCTACGAGCAGTACTTC
TRBV4-1	TRBD1	few	TRBJ1-4	CASSQDRGRGGSFNEKLFF	TGCGCCAGCAGCCAAGATCGAGGCAGGGGGGGCTCGTTTAATGAAAAACTGTTTTTT
TRBV6-2/TRBV6-3	TRBD2	few	TRBJ2-3	CASSPTSGHTDTQYF	TGTGCCAGCAGCCCAACTAGCGGCCACACAGATACGCAGTATTTT
TRBV15	-	-	TRBJ2-1	CATSSTKSGRDHNEQFF	TGTGCCACCAGCAGTACGAAGAGTGGCCGCGATCACAATGAGCAGTTCTTC
TRBV5-4	-	few	TRBJ2-7	CASSTRSAYGQYF	TGTGCCAGCAGCACCCGGTCAGCCTACGGGCAGTACTTC
TRBV2	-	many	TRBJ2-7	CASSDDGVQYF	TGTGCCAGCAGTGATGACGGGGTGCAGTACTTC
TRBV2	-	many	TRBJ2-7	CASSTRQQAEEQYF	TGTGCCAGCAGTACCCGACAGCAGGCAGAGGAGCAGTACTTC
TRBV6-1	-	-	TRBJ1-2	CASRGQFGGYTF	TGTGCCAGCAGAGGACAGTTTGGAGGCTACACCTTC
TRBV19	-	-	TRBJ1-1	CASRGSYTEAFF	TGTGCCAGCCGGGGCTCTTACACTGAAGCTTTCTTT
TRBV29-1	TRBD2	few	TRBJ2-5	CSAAAGLAGLQETQYF	TGCAGCGCGGCCGCGGGGCTAGCGGGGCTTCAAGAGACCCAGTACTTC
TRBV2	-	many	TRBJ2-7	CASRRAPAYEQYF	TGTGCCAGCAGGAGGGCCCCGGCCTACGAGCAGTACTTC
TRBV11-2	TRBD1	few	TRBJ2-2	CASSLLRTGGKTGELFF	TGTGCCAGCAGCTTGTTACGGACAGGGGGAAAAACCGGGGAGCTGTTTTTT
TRBV5-1	TRBD1	many	TRBJ2-1	CASSRDLQGGEQFF	TGCGCCAGCAGCCGGGACTTACAGGGGGGTGAGCAGTTCTTC
TRBV5-8	TRBD2	few	TRBJ2-1	CASSSRLAWNNEQFF	TGTGCCAGCAGCTCCCGACTAGCCTGGAACAATGAGCAGTTCTTC
TRBV20-1	-	many	TRBJ2-1	CSAPGHSYNEQFF	TGCAGTGCTCCGGGACACTCCTACAATGAGCAGTTCTTC
TRBV20-1	-	many	TRBJ2-7	CSAQDSSADYEQYF	TGCAGTGCCCAGGACAGTTCGGCGGACTACGAGCAGTACTTC
TRBV7-2	-	many	TRBJ1-1	CASSLAPGQPNTEAFF	TGTGCCAGCAGCCTAGCCCCAGGACAGCCTAACACTGAAGCTTTCTTT
TRBV29-1	TRBD1	few	TRBJ1-4	CSVEDPGQGGEKLFF	TGCAGCGTTGAAGACCCGGGACAGGGAGGTGAAAAACTGTTTTTT
TRBV18	TRBD1	few	TRBJ2-5	CASSTDRGQETQYF	TGTGCCAGCTCCACCGACAGGGGCCAAGAGACCCAGTACTTC
TRBV27	-	-	TRBJ2-1	CASRPAPYNEQFF	TGTGCCAGCAGACCGGCCCCCTACAATGAGCAGTTCTTC